This T cell receptor beta chain was found in a study of beta chain features in type 1 diabetes. As for this clone: The antigen is undetermined.

Expressed TCRB transcripts were sequenced because the entire RNA isolate underwent reverse transcription. Only in-frame clones appear in the TCRdb table, and some are missing; sequencing was by immunoSEQ multiplex PCR. The sample holds 360,000 or so clones, around 19% seen once. Germline lookup yields CDR1 SGHRS and CDR2 YFSETQ. The CDR3 contains 17 residues. Trimming left V 0 bases short and J 1 base short, with 14 bases between. Study results and limitations: Whether HLA type affects TCRB rearrangement stayed undetermined in the present work.

The source material was naive CD4+ T cells from blood. The chain couples TRBV5-1 to TRBJ2-4, with D possibly being TRBD2 (5 bases). This receptor was obtained from a woman between 18 and 30 years old in good health. The CDR3, as DNA: TGCGCCAGCAGCTTGGGTGCAGCGGCATGGGCCAAAAACATTCAGTACTTC. This gives the protein CASSLGAAAWAKNIQYF.